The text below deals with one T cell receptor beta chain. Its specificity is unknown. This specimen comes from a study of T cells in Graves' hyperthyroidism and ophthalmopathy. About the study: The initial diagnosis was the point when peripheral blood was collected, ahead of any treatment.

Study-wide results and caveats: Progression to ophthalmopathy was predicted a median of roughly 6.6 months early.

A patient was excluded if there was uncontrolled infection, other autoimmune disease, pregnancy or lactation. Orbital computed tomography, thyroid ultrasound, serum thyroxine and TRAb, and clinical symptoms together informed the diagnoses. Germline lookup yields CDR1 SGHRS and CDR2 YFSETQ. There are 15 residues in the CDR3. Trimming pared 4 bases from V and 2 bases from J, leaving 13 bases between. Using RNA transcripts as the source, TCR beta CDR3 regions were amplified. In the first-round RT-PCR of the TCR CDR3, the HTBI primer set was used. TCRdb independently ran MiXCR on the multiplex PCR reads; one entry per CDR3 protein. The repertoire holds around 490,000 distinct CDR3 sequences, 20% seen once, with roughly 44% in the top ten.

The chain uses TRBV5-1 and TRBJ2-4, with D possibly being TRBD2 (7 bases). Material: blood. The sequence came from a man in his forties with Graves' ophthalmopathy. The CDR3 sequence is CASSGGGPTKNIQYF. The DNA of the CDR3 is TGCGCCAGCAGCGGGGGGGGGCCGACCAAAAACATTCAGTACTTC.